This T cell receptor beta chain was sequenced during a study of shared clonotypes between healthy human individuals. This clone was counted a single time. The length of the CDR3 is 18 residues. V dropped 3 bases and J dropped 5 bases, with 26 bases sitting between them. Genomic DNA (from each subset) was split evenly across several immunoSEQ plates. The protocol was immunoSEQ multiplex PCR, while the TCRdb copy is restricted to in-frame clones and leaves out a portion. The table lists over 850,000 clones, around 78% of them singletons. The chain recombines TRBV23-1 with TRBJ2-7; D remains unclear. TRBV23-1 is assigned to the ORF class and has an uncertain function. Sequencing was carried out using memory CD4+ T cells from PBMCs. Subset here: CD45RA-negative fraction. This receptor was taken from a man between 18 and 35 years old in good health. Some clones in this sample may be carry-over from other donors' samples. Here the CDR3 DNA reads TGCGCCAGCAGTCACAAGCCACGACAAAGGGTTTCTTCTAACGAGCAGTACTTC. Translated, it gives CASSHKPRQRVSSNEQYF.